These 9 T cell receptor beta chains came from one sample sequenced in a study of blood T cell repertoires in COVID-19. Here immunoSEQ multiplex PCR was the method, and the copy in TCRdb shows in-frame clones only, minus some. Of roughly 15,000 clones in the sample, about 93% are singletons; the top ten hold about 4.7%. Sequencing was performed on peripheral blood. The source of these receptors is a man in his sixties with active COVID-19.

This clone came up a few times. This chain connects TRBV6-1 to TRBJ1-1; the D is unclear. V lost 1 base and J lost 2, with 11 bases in between. The germline gives CDR1 MNHNS, CDR2 SASEGT. The CDR3 covers 15 residues. The CDR3 sequence is CASSEVGGYNTEAFF. The CDR3 DNA sequence: TGTGCCAGCAGTGAAGTAGGAGGATACAACACTGAAGCTTTCTTT.

The chain employs TRBV28 and TRBJ2-7, with D tentatively TRBD1 (6 bases). The CDR3 has 12 residues. V was shortened by 6 bases and J by 4 bases, with 10 bases between the two germline ends. Germline CDR1 MDHEN, CDR2 SYDVKM. The CDR3 nucleotides are TGTGCCAGCAGCCCCAGGGGTTACGAGCAGTACGTC. It translates to CASSPRGYEQYV.

The chain uses TRBV6-1 and TRBJ1-2; D remains unclear. This CDR3 is 15 amino acids long. V shed 3 bases and J shed 4 bases, with 15 bases lying between them. In germline, CDR1 is MNHNS, CDR2 SASEGT. The CDR3 region is CASSELLSWPYGYTF. The CDR3 DNA is TGTGCCAGCAGTGAGCTCTTATCGTGGCCCTATGGCTACACCTTC.

This clone came up once. The genes are TRBV14 and TRBJ2-1; possible D gene TRBD2, 5 bases. V lost 4 bases and J lost 8, with 21 bases in between. The CDR3 length is 16 residues. The germline V gene has CDR1 SGHDN and CDR2 FVKESK. The CDR3: CASSPRGYGRSDEQFF. CDR3 coding DNA: TGTGCCAGCAGCCCAAGAGGGTATGGCAGGTCGGATGAGCAGTTCTTC.

V usage is TRBV6-1 and J usage is TRBJ2-3; 12 positions match TRBD2. Trimming took 7 bases from V and 2 from J; bases not matched to a gene: 7. This CDR3 contains 16 residues. Germline CDR1 and CDR2: MNHNS and SASEGT. CDR3 residues: CASTDLAGGPTDTQYF. CDR3 DNA: TGTGCCAGCACTGACCTAGCGGGGGGGCCCACAGATACGCAGTATTTT.

This rearrangement joins TRBV15 to TRBJ1-1; a weak D match, TRBD1 (6 bases). V was trimmed by 3 bases and J by 11 bases, leaving 13 bases between them. There are 12 residues in the CDR3. Germline V lookup: CDR1 LNHNV, CDR2 YYDKDF (reference sequence). The CDR3, as DNA: TGTGCCACCAGCAGTGGGGGCGCTTGGGCTTTCTTT. Translated, it gives CATSSGGAWAFF. The variable domain in full, with the rest retrieved from reference TRBV15 and TRBJ1-1, is DAMVIQNPRYQVTQFGKPVTLSCSQTLNHNVMYWYQQKSSQAPKLLFHYYDKDFNNEADTPDNFQSRRPNTSFCFLDIRSPGLGDTAMYLCATSSGGAWAFFGQGTRLTVV.

This chain links TRBV21-1 with TRBJ1-2; TRBD1 is taken as the D call from the table, unchecked against the DNA. TRBV21-1 is designated a pseudogene. The CDR3 is 13 residues long. The CDR3 bases are TGTGCCTCTACAGTGGGGGCGGACTATGGCTACACCTTC. The encoded protein is CASTVGADYGYTF.

This chain joins TRBV19 and TRBJ2-2, with 9 bases lining up with TRBD2. The length of the CDR3 is 15 residues. CDR1 and CDR2 (germline): LNHDA, SQIVND (reference sequence). After removal of 6 bases from V and 0 bases from J, the junction contained 2 bases not matched to a gene. CDR3 protein: CASRTSGTNTGELFF. DNA of the CDR3: TGTGCCAGTAGGACTAGCGGAACGAACACCGGGGAGCTGTTTTTT.

The chain carries TRBV5-1 and TRBJ2-2; TRBD1 matches at 8 bases. This CDR3 has 16 residues. Germline loops: CDR1 SGHRS, CDR2 YFSETQ. J was trimmed by 4 bases and V by 2 bases; bases with no gene match: 7. The CDR3 DNA reads TGCGCCAGCAGCTTTTCGGGACAGGCGGGCACCGGGGAGCTGTTTTTT. Residues: CASSFSGQAGTGELFF.